A single T cell receptor (beta chain) is shown here with its context. This sample was taken from a study of cytomegalovirus exposure and HLA in healthy donors. The PCR was carried out with 60 Vbeta primers and 13 Jbeta primers. Profiling relied on immunoSEQ multiplex PCR, and the TCRdb table lists in-frame clones only, not all of them. The sample totals around 53,000 clones; its top ten clones hold 10% to 15%. This TCR was recovered from a woman between 25 and 40 years old in good health and CMV-seropositive. The specimen was PBMCs.

The CDR3 is CASSPGTAGQPQHF. In DNA, the CDR3 is TGTGCCAGCAGCCCGGGGACAGCTGGGCAGCCCCAGCATTTT. The rearrangement links TRBV5-5 to TRBJ1-5; TRBD1 matches at 7 bases. Germline V gives CDR1 SGHKS, CDR2 YYEKEE (reference sequence). The CDR3 contains 14 residues. V gave up 4 bases and J gave up 7 bases; unmatched junction bases: 8.